This T cell receptor beta chain was obtained from a study of blood T cell repertoires in COVID-19. Study-wide context: Samples taken during acute and convalescent COVID-19 were collected in the United States, Italy and Spain.

The assay was immunoSEQ multiplex PCR, and TCRdb's table has in-frame clones only and misses some. Among approximately 130,000 clones, around 77% were seen once, and the ten largest hold approximately 7.9%. Trimming shortened V by 6 bases and J by 1 base, and 12 bases separated the two germline ends. The CDR3 covers 14 residues. Germline V CDR1 and CDR2: LNHDA, SQIVND (reference sequence). Sequencing used peripheral blood. The V call is TRBV19, the J call TRBJ1-1; D not resolved. The TCR was taken from a human donor in a cohort sampled during active COVID-19. This CDR3 is CASRGVPGNTEAFF. The CDR3 DNA reads TGTGCCAGTAGAGGAGTACCTGGGAACACTGAAGCTTTCTTT.